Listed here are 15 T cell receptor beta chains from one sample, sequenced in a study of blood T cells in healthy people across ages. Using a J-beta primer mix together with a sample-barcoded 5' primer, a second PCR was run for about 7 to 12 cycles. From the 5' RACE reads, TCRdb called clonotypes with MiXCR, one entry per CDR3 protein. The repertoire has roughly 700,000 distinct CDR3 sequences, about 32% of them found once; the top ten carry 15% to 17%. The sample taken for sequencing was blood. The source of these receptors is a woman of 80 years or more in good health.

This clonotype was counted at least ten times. CDR3 coding DNA: TGTGCCAGCAGCAAATGGAGGTGGCAAGAGACCCAGTACTTC. Protein product: CASSKWRWQETQYF. The chain recombines TRBV21-1 with TRBJ2-5; the DNA was not used to check the table's D call, TRBD2. TRBV21-1 is classified as a pseudogene. The CDR3 sequence is 14 residues long.

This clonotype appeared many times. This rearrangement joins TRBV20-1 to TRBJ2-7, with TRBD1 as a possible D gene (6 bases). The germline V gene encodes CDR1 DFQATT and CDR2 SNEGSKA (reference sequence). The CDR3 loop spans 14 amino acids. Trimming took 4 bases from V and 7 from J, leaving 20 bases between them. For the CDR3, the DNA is TGCAGTGCTATCGATATTGGACAGAATTGGGAGCAGTACTTC. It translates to CSAIDIGQNWEQYF.

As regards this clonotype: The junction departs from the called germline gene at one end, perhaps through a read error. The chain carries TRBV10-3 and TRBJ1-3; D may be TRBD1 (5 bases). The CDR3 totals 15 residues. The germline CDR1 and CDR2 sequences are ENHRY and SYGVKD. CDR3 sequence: CAFSGTTVSGNTIYF. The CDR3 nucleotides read TGTGCCTTCAGTGGAACGACAGTCTCTGGAAACACCATATATTTT.

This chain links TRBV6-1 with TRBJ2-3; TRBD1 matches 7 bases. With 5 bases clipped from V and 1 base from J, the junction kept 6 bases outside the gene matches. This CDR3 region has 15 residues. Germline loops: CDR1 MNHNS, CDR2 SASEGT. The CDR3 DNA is TGTGCCAGCAGTAAAAGGGGGCTTCGCACAGATACGCAGTATTTT. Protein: CASSKRGLRTDTQYF.

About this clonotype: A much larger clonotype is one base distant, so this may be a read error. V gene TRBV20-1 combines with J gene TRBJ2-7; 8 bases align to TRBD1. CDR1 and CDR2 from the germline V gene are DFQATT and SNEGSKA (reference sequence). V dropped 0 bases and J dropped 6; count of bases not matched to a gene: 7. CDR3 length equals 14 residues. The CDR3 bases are TGCAGTGCTAGAGAGGCCAGGGGGCTAAGCGAGCAGTACTTC. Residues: CSAREARGLSEQYF.

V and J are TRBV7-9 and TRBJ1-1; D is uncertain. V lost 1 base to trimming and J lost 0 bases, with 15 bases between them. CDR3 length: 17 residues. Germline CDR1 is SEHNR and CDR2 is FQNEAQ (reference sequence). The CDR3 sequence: CASSLGLIRGLNTEAFF. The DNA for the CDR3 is TGTGCCAGCAGCTTAGGTCTGATACGAGGGCTGAACACTGAAGCTTTCTTT.

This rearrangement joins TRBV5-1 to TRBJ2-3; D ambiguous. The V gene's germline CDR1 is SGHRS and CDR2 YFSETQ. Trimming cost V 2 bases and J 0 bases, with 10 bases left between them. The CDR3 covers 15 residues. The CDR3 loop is CASSLPGVSTDTQYF. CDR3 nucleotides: TGCGCCAGCAGCTTACCAGGAGTGAGCACAGATACGCAGTATTTT.

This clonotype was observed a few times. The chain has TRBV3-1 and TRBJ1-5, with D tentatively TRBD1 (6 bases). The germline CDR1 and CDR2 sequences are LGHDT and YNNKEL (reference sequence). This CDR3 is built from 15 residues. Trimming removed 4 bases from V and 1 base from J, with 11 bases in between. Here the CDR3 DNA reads TGTGCCAGCAGCCCCCGGGGGGCGAGCAATCAGCCCCAGCATTTT. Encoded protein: CASSPRGASNQPQHF.

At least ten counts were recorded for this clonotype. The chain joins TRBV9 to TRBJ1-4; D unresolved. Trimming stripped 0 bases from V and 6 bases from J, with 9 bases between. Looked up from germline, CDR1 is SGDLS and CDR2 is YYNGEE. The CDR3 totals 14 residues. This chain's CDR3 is CASSVDSGHEKLFF. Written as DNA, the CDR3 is TGTGCCAGCAGCGTAGATTCAGGTCATGAAAAACTGTTTTTT.

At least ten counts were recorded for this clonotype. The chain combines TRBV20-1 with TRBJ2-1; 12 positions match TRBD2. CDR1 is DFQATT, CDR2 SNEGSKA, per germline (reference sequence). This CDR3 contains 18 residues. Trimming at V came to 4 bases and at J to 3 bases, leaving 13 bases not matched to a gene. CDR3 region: CSATPASGGAGFYNEQFF. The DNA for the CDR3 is TGCAGTGCTACCCCCGCTAGCGGGGGGGCCGGTTTCTACAATGAGCAGTTCTTC.

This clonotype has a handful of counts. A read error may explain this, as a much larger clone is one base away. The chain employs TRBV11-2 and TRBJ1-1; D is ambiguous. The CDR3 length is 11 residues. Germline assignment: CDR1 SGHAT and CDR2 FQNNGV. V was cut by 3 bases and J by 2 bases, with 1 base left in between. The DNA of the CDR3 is TGTGCCAGCAGCTTTAACACTGAAGCTTTCTTT. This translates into CASSFNTEAFF. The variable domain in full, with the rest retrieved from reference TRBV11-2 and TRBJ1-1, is EAGVAQSPRYKIIEKRQSVAFWCNPISGHATLYWYQQILGQGPKLLIQFQNNGVVDDSQLPKDRFSAERLKGVDSTLKIQPAKLEDSAVYLCASSFNTEAFFGQGTRLTVV.

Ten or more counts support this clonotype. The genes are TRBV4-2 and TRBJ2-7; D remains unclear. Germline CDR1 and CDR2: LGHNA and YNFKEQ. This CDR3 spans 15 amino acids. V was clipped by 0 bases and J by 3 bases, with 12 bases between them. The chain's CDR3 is CASSQELQPIYEQYF. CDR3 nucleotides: TGTGCCAGCAGCCAAGAATTACAGCCGATCTACGAGCAGTACTTC.

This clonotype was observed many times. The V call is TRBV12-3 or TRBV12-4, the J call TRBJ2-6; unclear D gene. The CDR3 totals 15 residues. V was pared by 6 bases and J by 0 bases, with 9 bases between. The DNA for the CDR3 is TGTGCCAGCAGGCCCGGAGTCTCTGGGGCCAACGTCCTGACTTTC. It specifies CASRPGVSGANVLTF.

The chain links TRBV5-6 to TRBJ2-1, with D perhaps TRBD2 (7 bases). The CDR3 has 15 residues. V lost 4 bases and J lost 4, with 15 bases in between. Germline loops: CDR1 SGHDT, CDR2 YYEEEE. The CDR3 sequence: CASSPRGGGYNEQFF. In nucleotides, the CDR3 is TGTGCCAGCAGCCCGCGGGGAGGGGGGTACAATGAGCAGTTCTTC.

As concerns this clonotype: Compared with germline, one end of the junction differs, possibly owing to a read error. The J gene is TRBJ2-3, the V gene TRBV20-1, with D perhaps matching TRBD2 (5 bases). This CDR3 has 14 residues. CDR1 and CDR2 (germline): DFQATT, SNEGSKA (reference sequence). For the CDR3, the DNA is TGCAGTGCTAGAGAGAGGGTGGGTACAGATACGCGGTATTTT. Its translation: CSARERVGTDTRYF.